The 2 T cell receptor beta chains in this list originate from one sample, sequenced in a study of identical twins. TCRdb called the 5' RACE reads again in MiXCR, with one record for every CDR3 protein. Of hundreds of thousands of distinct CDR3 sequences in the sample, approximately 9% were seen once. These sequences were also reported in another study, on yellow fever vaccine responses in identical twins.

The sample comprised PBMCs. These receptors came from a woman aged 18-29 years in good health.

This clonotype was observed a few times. The DNA of the CDR3 is TGTGCCAGCTCACCGAGCGGGAGGGCGACCCACAATGAGCAGTTCTTC. Protein sequence: CASSPSGRATHNEQFF. The genes are TRBV18 and TRBJ2-1, with 10 bases matching TRBD2. The CDR3 contains 16 residues. From germline, CDR1 is KGHSH and CDR2 LQKENI. The V segment lost 3 bases and the J segment 5 bases; nucleotides outside the gene matches: 7.

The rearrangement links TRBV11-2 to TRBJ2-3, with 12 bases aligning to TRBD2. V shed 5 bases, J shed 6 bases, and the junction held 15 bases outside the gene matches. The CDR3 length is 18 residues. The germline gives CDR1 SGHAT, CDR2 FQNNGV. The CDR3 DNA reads TGTGCCAGCAGCCCAATGTTTCTAGCGGGAGGGCCCTCGGATACGCAGTATTTT. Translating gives CASSPMFLAGGPSDTQYF. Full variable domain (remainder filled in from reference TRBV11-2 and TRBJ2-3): EAGVAQSPRYKIIEKRQSVAFWCNPISGHATLYWYQQILGQGPKLLIQFQNNGVVDDSQLPKDRFSAERLKGVDSTLKIQPAKLEDSAVYLCASSPMFLAGGPSDTQYFGPGTRLTVL.